The entry that follows covers one T cell receptor (beta chain) sequence. Its antigen is not identified. The PCR used 60 Vbeta and 13 Jbeta primers. Assay used: immunoSEQ multiplex PCR; TCRdb lists only in-frame clones, some missing. The table lists approximately 110,000 clones, 65% to 75% of them singletons. This sample stems from a study of cytomegalovirus exposure and HLA in healthy donors. Overall study: For the roughly 390 genotyped donors, roughly 80% fell within the Caucasian-associated ancestry cluster.

CDR1 is SGDLS and CDR2 is YYNGEE in the germline V gene. The CDR3 is 16 residues long. The germline V and J ends were trimmed by 0 bases and 7 bases, with 14 bases remaining between them. Whole-study findings and limits: It was 150 to 200 TCR beta chains that were listed as cytomegalovirus-associated. It was reported that the classifier diagnosed cytomegalovirus status with high specificity and sensitivity in both the original and validation cohorts. Later work found that TCR association rates differed between HLA loci; DRB1 had the most and HLA-C the fewest.

Sequencing input: PBMCs. This TCR came from a man aged 40-49 years in good health and CMV-seropositive. This chain uses TRBV9 with TRBJ1-6, with unresolved D. The CDR3 DNA is TGTGCCAGCAGCGTAGAAGAAGCCTATCCCAATTCACCCCTCCACTTT. Residues: CASSVEEAYPNSPLHF. Full variable domain (rest looked up from reference TRBV9 and TRBJ1-6): DSGVTQTPKHLITATGQRVTLRCSPRSGDLSVYWYQQSLDQGLQFLIQYYNGEERAKGNILERFSAQQFPDLHSELNLSSLELGDSALYFCASSVEEAYPNSPLHFGNGTRLTVT.